This T cell receptor (beta chain) was identified during a study of identical twins. In regard to this clonotype: Its antigen is as yet unknown.

TCRdb called the 5' RACE reads again in MiXCR, with one record for every CDR3 protein. The sample has roughly 720,000 distinct CDR3 sequences, about 18% seen once. Germline-derived CDR1 and CDR2 are SGHTA and FQGTGA. This CDR3 has 15 amino acids. V gave up 1 base and J gave up 6 bases; unmatched junction bases: 8. Overall study results and limits: Whereas memory repertoires showed no such difference, abundant cord blood beta clonotypes carried fewer insertions.

These data also formed part of another study, on T cells expressing NK-cell markers. That investigation notes: Sequencing of TCR beta repertoires drew on sorted CD3+CD56+NKG2C+, CD3+CD56+NKG2C- and CD3+CD56-NKG2C+ T cells. HCMV serostatus: seven of eight sequenced donors positive, one negative.

The specimen was PBMCs. V and J are TRBV7-3 and TRBJ1-2; TRBD1 matches 7 bases. This sequence originates from a woman aged 18-29 years in good health. The CDR3 loop is CASSLRAGGLDGYTF. CDR3 coding DNA: TGTGCCAGCAGCTTAAGGGCAGGGGGATTGGATGGCTACACCTTC.